Listed below are T cell receptor beta chains from one sample, sequenced in a study of blood T cell repertoires in COVID-19. Produced via immunoSEQ multiplex PCR; TCRdb's table is partial and in-frame only. The repertoire includes 170,000 or so clones, more than 85% of them detected once, and over 7% sits in the top ten. The specimen was PBMCs or T cells enriched from blood (not recorded which). These receptors were taken from a woman aged 50 to 65 who had recovered from COVID-19. CDR3s include the opening cysteine and the closing phenylalanine or tryptophan. Each record gives: V gene, D gene, clone size, J gene, CDR3 DNA, CDR3 protein. The D gene is left open where the match is weak. Where a row states a size, it is once, few, many or the class of an expanded clone; other rows omit it.

V gene: TRBV5-1
D gene: TRBD1
clone size: -
J gene: TRBJ2-5
CDR3 DNA: TGCGCCAGCAGCTTGGGGGACAGGGGGCGAAGTGGAGAGACCCAGTACTTC
CDR3 protein: CASSLGDRGRSGETQYF

V gene: TRBV6-2/TRBV6-3
D gene: -
clone size: -
J gene: TRBJ1-5
CDR3 DNA: TGTGCCAGCAGCATAAATGTCCTCCCCCAGCATTTT
CDR3 protein: CASSINVLPQHF

V gene: TRBV6-4
D gene: -
clone size: -
J gene: TRBJ2-1
CDR3 DNA: TGTGCCAGCAGTGAGAAAGGGGCCCAGGACCGGCAGTTCTTC
CDR3 protein: CASSEKGAQDRQFF

V gene: TRBV19
D gene: -
clone size: -
J gene: TRBJ1-5
CDR3 DNA: TGTGCCAGTAGTCGGGGACATTATAGCAATCAGCCCCAGCATTTT
CDR3 protein: CASSRGHYSNQPQHF

V gene: TRBV5-6
D gene: -
clone size: -
J gene: TRBJ2-2
CDR3 DNA: TGTGCCAGCAGCTTGCGGGGAGGGGAGCTGTTTTTT
CDR3 protein: CASSLRGGELFF

V gene: TRBV28
D gene: -
clone size: -
J gene: TRBJ2-3
CDR3 DNA: TGTGCCAGCAGTGGGGGCGGACTTAGCACAGATACGCAGTATTTT
CDR3 protein: CASSGGGLSTDTQYF

V gene: TRBV7-8
D gene: -
clone size: -
J gene: TRBJ1-4
CDR3 DNA: TGTGCCAGCAGCTTAGCGGAGGGGGAAAAACTGTTTTTT
CDR3 protein: CASSLAEGEKLFF

V gene: TRBV14
D gene: -
clone size: -
J gene: TRBJ1-1
CDR3 DNA: TGTGCCAGCAGCCAAGATCACGGGGTCACTGAAGCTTTCTTT
CDR3 protein: CASSQDHGVTEAFF

V gene: TRBV7-9
D gene: TRBD1
clone size: -
J gene: TRBJ1-2
CDR3 DNA: TGTGCCAGCAGCTTGGGACAGGACTATGGCTACACCTTC
CDR3 protein: CASSLGQDYGYTF

V gene: TRBV15
D gene: -
clone size: -
J gene: TRBJ2-3
CDR3 DNA: TGTGCCACCAGCAGACCTACAGATACGCAGTATTTT
CDR3 protein: CATSRPTDTQYF

V gene: TRBV19
D gene: TRBD2
clone size: -
J gene: TRBJ2-3
CDR3 DNA: TGTGCCAGTAGGCTAGCGGGAGATACGCAGTATTTT
CDR3 protein: CASRLAGDTQYF

V gene: TRBV9
D gene: -
clone size: once
J gene: TRBJ1-2
CDR3 DNA: TGTGCCAGCAGCGCCAGTCCAATTAACTATGGCTACACCTTC
CDR3 protein: CASSASPINYGYTF